This T cell receptor beta chain was profiled in a study of radiation and T cells in renal cell carcinoma. Study-wide results and caveats: Pretreatment tumor biopsies were lacking, so baseline clonotypes are unknown. In blood, top tumor clones expanded by 2 weeks, shrinking by 4.

The data were produced by immunoSEQ multiplex PCR, yet TCRdb's version contains in-frame clones alone and is incomplete. The sample includes 20,000 to 30,000 clones, 65% to 85% of them seen just once. Comments on this clone: The antigen remains undetermined.

The time point here: blood 2 weeks post-SBRT. Treatment reported: 15 Gy SBRT to primary tumor, nephrectomy 4 weeks later. Clear cell pathology was present in this patient's renal cell carcinoma. The sequenced sample was blood, obtained from a patient whose treatment included radiotherapy and nephrectomy. This receptor was taken from a man in his 60s with renal cell carcinoma.

The CDR3 coding sequence is TGCAGCGTTTGGGGACTAGCTCCGAACACCGGGGAGCTGTTTTTT. This encodes CSVWGLAPNTGELFF. This chain uses TRBV29-1 with TRBJ2-2; 9 nucleotides line up with TRBD2. Losses at the gene ends were 5 bases for V and 0 bases for J; bases not matched to a gene: 4. The CDR3 contains 15 residues. Germline values: CDR1 SQVTM, CDR2 ANQGSEA.